The T cell receptor beta chain under discussion was sequenced for a study of graft-versus-host responses after intestinal transplantation (dated by TCRdb to the early 2020s). Study-wide context: Recipients received multivisceral, liver-intestinal, or isolated intestinal transplants. Anti-thymocyte globulin induction was given to all recipients, followed by maintenance tacrolimus and steroids for roughly 3 years. Bulk TCR-beta CDR3 sequencing was used to track graft-versus-host and host-versus-graft alloreactive T cell clones in the graft, circulation and bone marrow after intestinal transplantation. Alloreactive clones were identified by sequencing pre-transplant mixed lymphocyte reaction products and comparing them with unstimulated pre-transplant donor and recipient T cells. A cohort of 20 to 25 intestinal transplant recipients, including one retransplant, was enrolled, and a few patients lacking pretransplant specimens were excluded. A peak of at least 4% donor T cells among recipient peripheral blood mononuclear cells was the definition used for donor T cell macrochimerism. Instead of going to the commercial service, samples from a few later patients were sequenced in-house on an Illumina MiSeq and processed with MiXCR.

This clone was counted a few times. The specificity of this receptor is unknown. No per-base quality is available; no much larger clone lies one base away. In the first month after transplant, blood samples were collected up to 4 times, and after that at least monthly when available. The investigation overall reported the following: High GvH to HvG T cell clonal ratios were observed in the allografts of patients with donor T cell macrochimerism. GvH clones were detected in recipient bone marrow, and some of these GvH clones were observed earlier in ileal mucosa or blood, consistent with an intestinal mucosal origin. Early after transplant, declines in HvG clones were associated with peak levels of circulating GvH clones. Conclusions were limited by the relatively low number and heterogeneity of intestinal transplant patients.

The germline V gene provides CDR1 SGHRS and CDR2 YFSETQ. At the junction V is shortened by 0 bases and J by 1 base, with 4 bases in between. Taken from cysteine to phenylalanine, the CDR3 has 13 residues. Only the CDR3 part of the read is kept: 39 bases, read in frame from the first base. Libraries were made using the immunoSEQ multiplex PCR assay. For most patients, genomic DNA was subjected to high-throughput TCR-beta CDR3 sequencing by Adaptive Biotechnologies. The authors' pipeline ran thus. TCR sequencing data were retrieved from Adaptive's ImmunoSEQ software for roughly 20 patients, whereas three other patients were processed with MiXCR and VDJtools. CDR3 nucleotide sequences shared between donor and recipient were removed because their origin could not be assigned. To count as alloreactive, a clone needed at least 2-fold expansion over unstimulated cells and a minimum CFSE-low frequency of 0.002% (template counts) or 0.001% (read counts). Mappable clones were those detected in sequenced pre-transplant spleen, lymph node, or MLR CFSE-low populations of the donor or recipient. The cumulative frequency of alloreactive clones was calculated as a percentage of all sequences, weighted by copy number. TCRdb holds this immuneACCESS table with in-frame rearrangements only. Some clones are missing; in checked studies, unresolved V genes explain under half, and the rest has no known cause. That table gives V, J and clone size, and the DNA gave D and trimming. The sample profile shows 35,000 to 55,000 clones; 90% to 95% of them were found once. The ten largest clonotypes hold 5.5% to 6% of the sample.

This clonotype was obtained from a human patient who received an intestinal transplant, so some T cells may come from the graft donor. In this chain, TRBV5-1 is recombined with TRBJ1-1; the D gene cannot be named for sure. The sample consisted of PBMCs, taken 750 to 800 days after a first intestinal transplant, on the day of a second. The CDR3: CASSLGENTEAFF. The DNA reads TGCGCCAGCAGCTTGGGAGAGAACACTGAAGCTTTCTTT.